The clone carrying this T cell receptor beta chain was seen a single time. Per the study methods: The authors estimated nucleated cell counts from reference gene primer amplification. TCRdb's table, derived via immunoSEQ multiplex PCR, lists solely in-frame clones and lacks some. V and J calls and clone size come straight from that table; D and trimming were deduced from the DNA. The table lists about 87,000 clones, around 87% of them singletons, with 7% to 8% in the top ten. The sample originates from a study of blood T cell repertoires in COVID-19. For the study at large: Collection of acute and convalescent COVID-19 samples took place in the United States, Italy and Spain. In each case, the material was cDNA or gDNA derived from T cells, B-cell-depleted T cells, or PBMCs.

Trimming removed 2 bases from V and 4 bases from J, with 11 bases in between. This CDR3 region has 14 residues. The V gene's germline CDR1 is SGHAT and CDR2 FQNNGV. The sequenced material came from peripheral blood. The chain carries TRBV11-2 and TRBJ2-5; D is possibly TRBD1 (5 bases). The receptor was isolated from a human donor with acute or convalescent COVID-19. The donor label of this sample is uncertain. The CDR3 protein is CASSLFQGAETQYF. CDR3 coding DNA: TGTGCCAGCAGCTTATTTCAAGGGGCAGAGACCCAGTACTTC.